This is a list of T cell receptor beta chains from one sample in a study of T cells in localized non-small cell lung cancer. Only in-frame clones appear in the TCRdb table, and some are missing; sequencing was by immunoSEQ multiplex PCR. This repertoire shows roughly 34,000 clones, 78% found once; its top ten account for about 40%. The sequencing used peripheral blood, collected before any cancer treatment. The receptors were gathered from a male donor at least 60 years old with stage II squamous cell lung carcinoma. The CDR3 runs from the conserved cysteine through the conserved F or W. D genes are given only for firm matches. Expanded clones get a size class; other rows say once, few or many, or leave the size out.

TRBV6-5,few,TRBD2,TRBJ2-4,16,CASSYKGLAGKNIQYF,TGTGCCAGCAGTTACAAGGGACTAGCGGGTAAAAACATTCAGTACTTC
TRBV7-2,-,TRBD2,TRBJ2-1,16,CASSLDRTSGLNEQFF,TGTGCCAGCAGCTTGGACCGGACTAGCGGGTTGAATGAGCAGTTCTTC
TRBV18,-,-,TRBJ2-7,15,CASSPGPGPSYEQYF,TGTGCCAGCTCACCCGGGCCCGGGCCCTCCTACGAGCAGTACTTC
TRBV4-1,-,-,TRBJ2-5,14,CASSQGWGSETQYF,TGCGCCAGCAGCCAAGGATGGGGTTCTGAGACCCAGTACTTC
TRBV7-3,-,TRBD2,TRBJ2-2,15,CASSATSGASGELFF,TGTGCCAGCAGCGCGACTAGCGGGGCTAGCGGGGAGCTGTTTTTT
TRBV2,-,-,TRBJ2-2,12,CASREWEGELFF,TGTGCCAGCAGGGAGTGGGAAGGGGAGCTGTTTTTT
TRBV28,once,-,TRBJ1-5,14,CASSWAHGNQPQHF,TGTGCCAGCAGTTGGGCCCACGGCAATCAGCCCCAGCATTTT
TRBV11-2,-,-,TRBJ2-7,14,CASSWRRASHEQYF,TGTGCCAGCAGCTGGAGACGAGCGAGCCACGAGCAGTACTTC
TRBV29-1,-,-,TRBJ1-1,15,CSVGGRAGTNTEAFF,TGCAGCGTTGGTGGTAGGGCAGGGACGAACACTGAAGCTTTCTTT
TRBV27,-,TRBD2,TRBJ2-1,15,CASSFYGLAGNEQFF,TGTGCCAGCAGTTTCTACGGACTAGCGGGGAATGAGCAGTTCTTC
TRBV27,few,-,TRBJ2-7,13,CASSSGSVHEQYF,TGTGCCAGCAGCTCAGGGTCCGTCCACGAGCAGTACTTC
TRBV30,-,-,TRBJ2-2,13,CAWADRGTGELFF,TGTGCCTGGGCCGATCGGGGCACCGGGGAGCTGTTTTTT
TRBV6-1,-,-,TRBJ1-5,15,CASSERIPGNQPQHF,TGTGCCAGCAGTGAACGAATCCCAGGGAACCAGCCCCAGCATTTT
TRBV6-1,-,TRBD2,TRBJ2-1,16,CASSEAPSGGAGEQFF,TGTGCCAGCAGCGAAGCCCCTAGCGGGGGGGCCGGTGAGCAGTTCTTC
TRBV9,-,TRBD1,TRBJ2-7,11,CASSAGGEQYF,TGTGCCAGCAGCGCAGGGGGCGAGCAGTACTTC
TRBV28,many,TRBD2,TRBJ2-1,15,CASRWTSGSYNEQFF,TGTGCCAGCAGGTGGACTAGCGGTTCCTACAATGAGCAGTTCTTC
TRBV5-7,-,TRBD1,TRBJ2-7,13,CASSFQGAVEQYF,TGTGCCAGCAGCTTCCAGGGGGCCGTCGAGCAGTACTTC
TRBV19,-,-,TRBJ2-3,14,CASSIGISTDTQYF,TGTGCCAGTAGTATAGGGATAAGCACAGATACGCAGTATTTT
TRBV19,-,-,TRBJ1-6,13,CASTDTRNSPLHF,TGTGCCAGTACGGACACTCGTAATTCACCCCTCCACTTT
TRBV7-3,-,-,TRBJ2-7,15,CASGPTDLFGYEQYF,TGTGCCAGCGGCCCGACAGACTTATTCGGCTACGAGCAGTACTTC
TRBV29-1,-,TRBD1,TRBJ1-2,13,CSVVGTASYGYTF,TGCAGCGTTGTCGGGACAGCCAGCTATGGCTACACCTTC
TRBV30,-,-,TRBJ2-2,13,CAWSVLDTGELFF,TGTGCCTGGAGTGTTCTAGATACCGGGGAGCTGTTTTTT
TRBV9,-,-,TRBJ2-6,16,CASSPRTGPGANVLTF,TGTGCCAGCAGCCCTAGAACGGGGCCTGGGGCCAACGTCCTGACTTTC
TRBV5-6,-,-,TRBJ2-7,13,CASSTPRGGEQYF,TGTGCCAGCAGCACCCCCAGGGGCGGCGAGCAGTACTTC
TRBV5-1,-,TRBD1,TRBJ2-2,15,CASSWDRGRPGELFF,TGCGCCAGCAGCTGGGACAGGGGGCGTCCCGGGGAGCTGTTTTTT
TRBV7-9,-,TRBD1,TRBJ1-1,12,CASSRGDREAFF,TGTGCCAGCAGCCGCGGGGACAGAGAAGCTTTCTTT
TRBV25-1,-,-,TRBJ2-2,15,CASSEGGRLSGELFF,TGTGCCAGCAGTGAGGGGGGGCGGTTGAGCGGGGAGCTGTTTTTT
TRBV7-2,-,TRBD2,TRBJ2-2,15,CASSLTSVSTGELFF,TGTGCCAGCAGCTTAACTAGCGTGAGCACCGGGGAGCTGTTTTTT
TRBV5-6,-,-,TRBJ1-3,14,CASSTVISGNTIYF,TGTGCCAGCAGCACGGTGATCTCTGGAAACACCATATATTTT
TRBV19,-,TRBD1,TRBJ1-4,14,CASSIRQGSEKLFF,TGTGCCAGTAGTATTCGACAGGGGAGTGAAAAACTGTTTTTT
TRBV9,-,-,TRBJ1-2,15,CASSPARGEIVGYTF,TGTGCCAGCAGCCCGGCCAGGGGCGAGATAGTTGGCTACACCTTC
TRBV2,-,-,TRBJ1-5,15,CASSELRGGDQPQHF,TGTGCCAGCAGTGAATTGAGGGGGGGGGATCAGCCCCAGCATTTT
TRBV5-1,-,-,TRBJ2-1,15,CASSLARPDDNEQFF,TGCGCCAGCAGCTTGGCACGACCGGATGACAATGAGCAGTTCTTC
TRBV2,-,-,TRBJ2-5,11,CASTKEETQYF,TGTGCCAGCACGAAGGAAGAGACCCAGTACTTC
TRBV9,-,-,TRBJ2-5,14,CASSVEASQETQYF,TGTGCCAGCAGCGTAGAAGCGAGTCAAGAGACCCAGTACTTC
TRBV7-2,-,-,TRBJ2-7,14,CASSFGRGVDEQYF,TGTGCCAGCAGCTTCGGCAGGGGGGTCGACGAGCAGTACTTC
TRBV11-2,-,TRBD1,TRBJ1-2,14,CASSRDSNPYGYTF,TGTGCCAGCAGCCGGGACAGTAACCCCTATGGCTACACCTTC
TRBV6-6,few,TRBD1,TRBJ2-5,13,CATTRGLGETQYF,TGTGCAACAACTAGGGGGCTCGGGGAGACCCAGTACTTC
TRBV4-3,-,-,TRBJ2-1,15,CASSRLESSYNEQFF,TGCGCCAGCAGCCGCCTGGAGAGCTCCTACAATGAGCAGTTCTTC
TRBV5-4,-,TRBD1,TRBJ2-7,15,CASSPKGQGGHEQYF,TGTGCCAGCAGCCCCAAGGGACAGGGAGGACACGAGCAGTACTTC
TRBV10-3,few,-,TRBJ1-1,13,CAIMRGMNTEAFF,TGTGCCATCATGAGAGGGATGAACACTGAAGCTTTCTTT
TRBV19,-,-,TRBJ1-6,13,CASNGARNSPLHF,TGTGCCAGTAATGGGGCGCGGAATTCACCCCTCCACTTT
TRBV4-3,-,TRBD1,TRBJ1-4,16,CASSQRTGGLPEKLFF,TGCGCCAGCAGCCAGAGGACAGGGGGACTTCCAGAAAAACTGTTTTTT
TRBV7-2,once,-,TRBJ2-1,13,CASSKPEYNEQFF,TGTGCCAGCAGCAAGCCGGAGTACAATGAGCAGTTCTTC
TRBV5-5,-,TRBD1,TRBJ1-5,18,CASSNPRTGSLSNQPQHF,TGTGCCAGCAGCAACCCCCGGACAGGTTCCCTCAGCAATCAGCCCCAGCATTTT
TRBV5-5,-,TRBD1,TRBJ1-2,15,CASSSGSGQGYGYTF,TGTGCCAGCAGCTCAGGTTCAGGACAGGGGTATGGCTACACCTTC
TRBV6-5,-,-,TRBJ1-1,14,CASSYSSGRTEAFF,TGTGCCAGCAGTTACTCCTCGGGGAGAACTGAAGCTTTCTTT
TRBV2,-,-,TRBJ1-4,14,CASKIQGGAEKLFF,TGTGCCAGCAAGATACAGGGAGGCGCTGAAAAACTGTTTTTT
TRBV18,-,-,TRBJ1-2,15,CASSPFPPGPYGYTF,TGTGCCAGCTCACCCTTTCCCCCGGGCCCTTATGGCTACACCTTC
TRBV5-6,-,-,TRBJ2-2,15,CASSHEALGAGELFF,TGTGCCAGCAGCCACGAAGCCCTGGGGGCCGGGGAGCTGTTTTTT
TRBV7-6,-,TRBD2,TRBJ2-1,19,CASSSWTSGAKLSYNEQFF,TGTGCCAGCAGCTCGTGGACTAGCGGGGCTAAACTTTCCTACAATGAGCAGTTCTTC
TRBV19,-,TRBD1,TRBJ1-1,15,CATTHRGLGNTEAFF,TGTGCCACCACGCATAGGGGGCTGGGGAACACTGAAGCTTTCTTT